This TCR beta chain was recovered during a study of shared clonotypes between healthy human individuals. On this clone: Its antigen is undetermined. The same CDR3 also results from other DNA sequences found in this sample.

Terminally differentiated effector memory CD45RA+ cells were excluded by CCR7 positive selection of CD45RO-negative cells. Caucasian adults residing in Nashville, Tennessee made up all the donors. CDR1 and CDR2 (germline): MGHRA, YSYEKL. This CDR3 is 13 amino acids long. Trimming cost V 3 bases and J 5 bases, with 7 bases left between them. Study observations and caveats: Several donors shared around 5% of their naive CD4 clonotypes.

Original analysis: With immunoSEQ giving junction-only sequences and no quality scores, filtering differed. Method: immunoSEQ multiplex PCR; TCRdb's copy keeps in-frame clones and lacks some. V and J calls plus clone size are reproduced from that table; the DNA served to infer D and trimming. The repertoire has some 1,900,000 clones, roughly 94% of them found once; the top ten carry around 1%. The chain combines TRBV4-1 with TRBJ2-2, with unresolved D. The TCR originated in a young man in good health. What was sequenced was naive CD8+ T cells sorted from blood. Here the CDR3 reads CASSHPLTGELFF. CDR3 sequence (DNA): TGCGCCAGCAGCCACCCCTTAACCGGGGAGCTGTTTTTT.